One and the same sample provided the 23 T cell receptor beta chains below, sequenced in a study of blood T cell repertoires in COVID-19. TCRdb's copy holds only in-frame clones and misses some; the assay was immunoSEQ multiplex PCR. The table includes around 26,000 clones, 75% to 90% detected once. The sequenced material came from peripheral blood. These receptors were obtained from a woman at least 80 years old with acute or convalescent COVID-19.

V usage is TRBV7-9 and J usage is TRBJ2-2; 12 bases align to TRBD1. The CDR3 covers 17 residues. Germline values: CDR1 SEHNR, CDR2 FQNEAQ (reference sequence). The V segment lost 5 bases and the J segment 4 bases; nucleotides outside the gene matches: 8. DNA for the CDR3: TGTGCCAGCAGCCCCCGGGGGGACAGGGGGCCCACCGGGGAGCTGTTTTTT. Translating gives CASSPRGDRGPTGELFF.

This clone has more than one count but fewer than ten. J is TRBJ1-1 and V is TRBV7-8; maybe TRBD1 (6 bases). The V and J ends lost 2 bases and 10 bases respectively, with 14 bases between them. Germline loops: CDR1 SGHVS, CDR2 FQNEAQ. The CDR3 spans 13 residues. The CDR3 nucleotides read TGTGCCAGCAGCTTAAGGCTGACAGGCGCAGCTTTCTTT. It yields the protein CASSLRLTGAAFF.

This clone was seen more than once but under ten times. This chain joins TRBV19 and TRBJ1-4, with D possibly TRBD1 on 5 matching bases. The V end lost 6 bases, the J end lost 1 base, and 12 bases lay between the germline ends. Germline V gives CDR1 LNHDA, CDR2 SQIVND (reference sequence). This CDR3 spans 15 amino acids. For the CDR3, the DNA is TGTGCCAGTAGCTCCCCGGGGGGAACTAATGAAAAACTGTTTTTT. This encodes CASSSPGGTNEKLFF.

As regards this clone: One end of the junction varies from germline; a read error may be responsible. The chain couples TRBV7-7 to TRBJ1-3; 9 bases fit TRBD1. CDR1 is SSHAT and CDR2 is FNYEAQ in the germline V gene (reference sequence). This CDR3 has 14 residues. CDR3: CASSAGTGGNTIYF. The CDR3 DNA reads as TGTGCTAGCAGCGCCGGGACAGGGGGAAACACCATATATTTT.

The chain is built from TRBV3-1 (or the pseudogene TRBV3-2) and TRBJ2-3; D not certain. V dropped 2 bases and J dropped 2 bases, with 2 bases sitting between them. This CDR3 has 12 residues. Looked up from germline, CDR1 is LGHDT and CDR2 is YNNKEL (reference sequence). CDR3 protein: CASSQYTDTQYF. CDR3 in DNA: TGTGCCAGCAGCCAATACACAGATACGCAGTATTTT.

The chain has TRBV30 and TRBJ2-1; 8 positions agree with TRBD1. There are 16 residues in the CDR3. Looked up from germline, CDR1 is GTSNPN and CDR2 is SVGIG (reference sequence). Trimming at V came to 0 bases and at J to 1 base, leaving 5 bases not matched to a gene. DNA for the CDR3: TGTGCCTGGAGTGTACCAGGGGGCATATCCTACAATGAGCAGTTCTTC. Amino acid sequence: CAWSVPGGISYNEQFF.

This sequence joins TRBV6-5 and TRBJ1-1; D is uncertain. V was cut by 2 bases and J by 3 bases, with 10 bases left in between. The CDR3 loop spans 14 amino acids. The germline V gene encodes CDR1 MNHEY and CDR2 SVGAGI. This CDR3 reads CASSYRAVDTEAFF. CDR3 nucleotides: TGTGCCAGCAGTTACCGAGCGGTTGACACTGAAGCTTTCTTT.

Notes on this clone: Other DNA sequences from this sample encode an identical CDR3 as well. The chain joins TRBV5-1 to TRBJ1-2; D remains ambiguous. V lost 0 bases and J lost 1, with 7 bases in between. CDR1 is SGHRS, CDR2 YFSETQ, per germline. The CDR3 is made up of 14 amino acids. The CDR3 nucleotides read TGCGCCAGCAGCTTGGACGGGAGTAACTATGGCTACACCTTC. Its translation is CASSLDGSNYGYTF.

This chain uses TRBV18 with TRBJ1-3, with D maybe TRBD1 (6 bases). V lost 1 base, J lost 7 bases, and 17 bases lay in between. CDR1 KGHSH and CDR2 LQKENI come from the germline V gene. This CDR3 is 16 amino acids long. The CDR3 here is CASSPQGELVANTIYF. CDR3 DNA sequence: TGTGCCAGCTCACCACAGGGGGAGTTGGTAGCGAACACCATATATTTT.

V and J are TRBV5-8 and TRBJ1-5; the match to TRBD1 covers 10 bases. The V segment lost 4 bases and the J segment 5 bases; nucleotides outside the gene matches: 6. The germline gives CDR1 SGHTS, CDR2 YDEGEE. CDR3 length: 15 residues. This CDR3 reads CASSPGTGVDQPQHF. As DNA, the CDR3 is TGTGCCAGCAGCCCTGGGACAGGGGTGGATCAGCCCCAGCATTTT.

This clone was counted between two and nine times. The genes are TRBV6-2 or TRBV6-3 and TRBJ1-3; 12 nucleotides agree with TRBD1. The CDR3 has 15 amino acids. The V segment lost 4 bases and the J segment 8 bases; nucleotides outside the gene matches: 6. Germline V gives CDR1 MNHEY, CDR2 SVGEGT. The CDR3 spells CASSFPGQGADTIYF. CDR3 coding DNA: TGTGCCAGCAGTTTTCCGGGACAGGGGGCGGACACCATATATTTT.

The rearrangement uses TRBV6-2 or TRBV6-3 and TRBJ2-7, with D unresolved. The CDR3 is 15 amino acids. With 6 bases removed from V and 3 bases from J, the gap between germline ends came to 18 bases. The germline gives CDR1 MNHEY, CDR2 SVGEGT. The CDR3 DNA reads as TGTGCCAGCAGCCAACCCTTGCTCGGTCACTACGAGCAGTACTTC. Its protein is CASSQPLLGHYEQYF.

The CDR3: CASSMVWTISGNTIYF. Written as DNA, the CDR3 is TGTGCCAGTAGTATGGTATGGACAATCTCTGGAAACACCATATATTTT. The rearrangement uses TRBV19 and TRBJ1-3; a possible D gene is TRBD1 (5 bases). V gave up 3 bases and J gave up 0 bases, with 12 bases separating them. The germline gives CDR1 LNHDA, CDR2 SQIVND (reference sequence). The CDR3 sequence is 16 residues long. The full variable domain, rest sourced from reference TRBV19 and TRBJ1-3, is DGGITQSPKYLFRKEGQNVTLSCEQNLNHDAMYWYRQDPGQGLRLIYYSQIVNDFQKGDIAEGYSVSREKKESFPLTVTSAQKNPTAFYLCASSMVWTISGNTIYFGEGSWLTVV.

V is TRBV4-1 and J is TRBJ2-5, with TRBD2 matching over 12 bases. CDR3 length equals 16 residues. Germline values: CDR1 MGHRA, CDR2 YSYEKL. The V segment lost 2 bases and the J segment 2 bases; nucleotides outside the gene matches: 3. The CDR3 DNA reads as TGCGCCAGCAGCCAATCGACTAGCGGGGGTCAAGAGACCCAGTACTTC. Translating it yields CASSQSTSGGQETQYF.

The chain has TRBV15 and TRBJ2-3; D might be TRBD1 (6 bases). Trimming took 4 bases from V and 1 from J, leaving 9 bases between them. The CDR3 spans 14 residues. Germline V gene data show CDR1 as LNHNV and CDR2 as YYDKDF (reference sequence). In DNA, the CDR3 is TGTGCCACCAGCACTCGACAGGGCACAGATACGCAGTATTTT. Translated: CATSTRQGTDTQYF. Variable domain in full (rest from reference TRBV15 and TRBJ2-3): DAMVIQNPRYQVTQFGKPVTLSCSQTLNHNVMYWYQQKSSQAPKLLFHYYDKDFNNEADTPDNFQSRRPNTSFCFLDIRSPGLGDTAMYLCATSTRQGTDTQYFGPGTRLTVL.

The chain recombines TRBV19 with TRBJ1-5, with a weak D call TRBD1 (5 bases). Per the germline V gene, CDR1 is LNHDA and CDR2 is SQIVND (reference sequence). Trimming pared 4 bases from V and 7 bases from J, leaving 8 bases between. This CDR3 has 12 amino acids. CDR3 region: CASSRGEQPQHF. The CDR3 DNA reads TGTGCCAGTAGTAGGGGGGAACAGCCCCAGCATTTT.

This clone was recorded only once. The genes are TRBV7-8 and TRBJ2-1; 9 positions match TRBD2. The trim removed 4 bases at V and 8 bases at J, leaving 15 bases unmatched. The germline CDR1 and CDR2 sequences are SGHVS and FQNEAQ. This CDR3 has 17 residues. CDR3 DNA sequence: TGTGCCAGCAGCTACAAACCGGGACTAGCACCTTTGGATGAGCAGTTCTTC. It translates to CASSYKPGLAPLDEQFF.

In DNA form, the CDR3 reads TGTGCCAGCAGCGGGACAGGGGACCCTTACAATGAGCAGTTCTTC. Protein: CASSGTGDPYNEQFF. The chain carries TRBV5-4 and TRBJ2-1; 10 nucleotides align to TRBD1. V trimming: 4 bases; J trimming: 4 bases; junction bases outside the gene matches: 5. Germline CDR1 and CDR2: SGHNT and YYREEE (reference sequence). CDR3 length: 15 amino acids.

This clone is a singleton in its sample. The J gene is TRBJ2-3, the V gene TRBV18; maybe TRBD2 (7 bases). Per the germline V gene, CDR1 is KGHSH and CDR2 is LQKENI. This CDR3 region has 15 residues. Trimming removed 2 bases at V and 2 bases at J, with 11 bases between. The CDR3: CASSPNGGPTDTQYF. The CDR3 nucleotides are TGTGCCAGCTCACCAAACGGGGGGCCCACAGATACGCAGTATTTT.

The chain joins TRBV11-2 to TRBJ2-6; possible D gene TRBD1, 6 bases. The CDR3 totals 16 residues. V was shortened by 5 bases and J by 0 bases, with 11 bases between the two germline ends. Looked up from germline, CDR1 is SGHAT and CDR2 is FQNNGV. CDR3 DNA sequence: TGTGCCAGCAGCGATGGGACATACTCTGGGGCCAACGTCCTGACTTTC. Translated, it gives CASSDGTYSGANVLTF.

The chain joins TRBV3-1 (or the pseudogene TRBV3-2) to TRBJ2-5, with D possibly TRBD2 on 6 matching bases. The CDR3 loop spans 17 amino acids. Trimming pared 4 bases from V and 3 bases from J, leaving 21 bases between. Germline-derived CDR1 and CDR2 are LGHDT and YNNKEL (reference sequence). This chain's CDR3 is CASSRLGGLEREETQYF. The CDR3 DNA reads TGTGCCAGCAGCCGACTCGGTGGGCTCGAGCGGGAAGAGACCCAGTACTTC.

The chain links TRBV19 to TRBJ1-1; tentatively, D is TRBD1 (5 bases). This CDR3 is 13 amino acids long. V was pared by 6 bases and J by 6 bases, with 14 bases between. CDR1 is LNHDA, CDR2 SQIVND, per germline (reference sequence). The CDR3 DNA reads TGTGCCAGTAGGCTGGGGTGGGGGGCTGAAGCTTTCTTT. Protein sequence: CASRLGWGAEAFF.

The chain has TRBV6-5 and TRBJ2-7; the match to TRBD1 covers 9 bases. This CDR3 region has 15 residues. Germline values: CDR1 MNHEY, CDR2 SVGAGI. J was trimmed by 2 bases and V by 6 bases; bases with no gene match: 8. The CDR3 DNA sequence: TGTGCCAGCAGGCCCCCCGGGACAGGGACCTACGAGCAGTACTTC. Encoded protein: CASRPPGTGTYEQYF.